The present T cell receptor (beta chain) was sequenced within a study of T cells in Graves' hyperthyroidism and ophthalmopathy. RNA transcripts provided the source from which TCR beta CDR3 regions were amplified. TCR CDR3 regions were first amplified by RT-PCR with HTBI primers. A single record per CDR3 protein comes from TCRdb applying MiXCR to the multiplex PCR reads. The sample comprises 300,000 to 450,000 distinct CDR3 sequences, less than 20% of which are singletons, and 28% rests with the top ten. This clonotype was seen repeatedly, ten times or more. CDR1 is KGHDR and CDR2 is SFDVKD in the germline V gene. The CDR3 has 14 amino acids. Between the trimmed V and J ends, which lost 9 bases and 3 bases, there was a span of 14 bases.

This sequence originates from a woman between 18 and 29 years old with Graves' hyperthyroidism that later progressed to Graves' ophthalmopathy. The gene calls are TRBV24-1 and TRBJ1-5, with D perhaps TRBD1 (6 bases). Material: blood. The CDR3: CATAPGGYNQPQHF. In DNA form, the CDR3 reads TGTGCCACCGCCCCGGGGGGCTACAATCAGCCCCAGCATTTT.